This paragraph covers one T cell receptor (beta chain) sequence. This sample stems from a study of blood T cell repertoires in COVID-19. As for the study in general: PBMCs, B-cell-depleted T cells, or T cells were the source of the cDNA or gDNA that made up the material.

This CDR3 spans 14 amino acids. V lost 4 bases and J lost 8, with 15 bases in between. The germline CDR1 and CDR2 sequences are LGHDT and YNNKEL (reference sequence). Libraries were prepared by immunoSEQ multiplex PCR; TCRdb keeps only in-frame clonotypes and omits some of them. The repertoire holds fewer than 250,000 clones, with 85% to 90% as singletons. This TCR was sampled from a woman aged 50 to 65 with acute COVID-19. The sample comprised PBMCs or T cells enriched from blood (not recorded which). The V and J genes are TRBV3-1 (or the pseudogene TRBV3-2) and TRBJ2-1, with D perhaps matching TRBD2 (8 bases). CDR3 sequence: CASSLAGRGHEQFF. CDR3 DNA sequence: TGTGCCAGCAGCCTAGCGGGAAGGGGGCATGAGCAGTTCTTC.